The table lists the clone carrying this T cell receptor (beta chain) with many counts. This sample stems from a study of T cells after yellow fever vaccination. Via MiXCR, TCRdb re-called the 5' RACE reads, giving one row per CDR3 protein. The top ten clones hold roughly 3% of a sample with about 150,000 distinct CDR3 sequences, approximately 6.2% of them seen once. Germline V gene lookup returns CDR1 MNHEY and CDR2 SVGAGI. V was clipped by 5 bases and J by 8 bases, with 18 bases between them. This CDR3 region has 14 residues. This receptor was obtained from a man in his late teens or twenties who received the YFV17D yellow fever vaccine. The chain has TRBV6-5 and TRBJ1-1, with D unclear. Source: CD4+ T cells sorted from PBMCs, taken on the day of the first yellow fever vaccination. CDR3 loop: CASSLRMGRVEAFF. CDR3 nucleotides: TGTGCCAGCAGTCTCCGAATGGGGAGGGTAGAAGCTTTCTTT.